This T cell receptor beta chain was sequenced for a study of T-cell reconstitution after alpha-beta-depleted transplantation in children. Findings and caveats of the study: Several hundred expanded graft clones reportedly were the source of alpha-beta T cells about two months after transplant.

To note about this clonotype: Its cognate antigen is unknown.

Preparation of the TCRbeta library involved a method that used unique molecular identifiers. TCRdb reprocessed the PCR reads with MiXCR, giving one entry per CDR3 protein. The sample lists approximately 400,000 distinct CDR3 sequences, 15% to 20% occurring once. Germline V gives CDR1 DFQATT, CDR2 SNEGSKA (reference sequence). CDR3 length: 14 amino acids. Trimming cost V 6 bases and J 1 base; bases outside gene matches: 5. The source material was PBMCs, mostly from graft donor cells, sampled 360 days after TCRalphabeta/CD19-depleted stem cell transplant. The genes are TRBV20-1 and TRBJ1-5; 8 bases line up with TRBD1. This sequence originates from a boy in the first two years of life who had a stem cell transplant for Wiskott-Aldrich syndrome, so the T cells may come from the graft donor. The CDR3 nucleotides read TGCAGTGCCCGGGACAGGTGGAGCAATCAGCCCCAGCATTTT. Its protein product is CSARDRWSNQPQHF.